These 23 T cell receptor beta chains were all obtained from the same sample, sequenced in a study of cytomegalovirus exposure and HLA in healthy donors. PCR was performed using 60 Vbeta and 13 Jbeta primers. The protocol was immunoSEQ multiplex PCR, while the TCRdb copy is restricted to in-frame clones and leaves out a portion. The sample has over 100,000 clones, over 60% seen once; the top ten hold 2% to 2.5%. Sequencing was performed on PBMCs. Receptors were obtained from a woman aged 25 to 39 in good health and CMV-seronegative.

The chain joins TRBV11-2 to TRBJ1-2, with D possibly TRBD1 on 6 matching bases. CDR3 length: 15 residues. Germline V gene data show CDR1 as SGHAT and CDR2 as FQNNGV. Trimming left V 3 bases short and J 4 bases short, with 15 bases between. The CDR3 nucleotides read TGTGCCAGCAGCTTGGGTTCAGGGGCGGTCTATGGCTACACCTTC. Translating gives CASSLGSGAVYGYTF.

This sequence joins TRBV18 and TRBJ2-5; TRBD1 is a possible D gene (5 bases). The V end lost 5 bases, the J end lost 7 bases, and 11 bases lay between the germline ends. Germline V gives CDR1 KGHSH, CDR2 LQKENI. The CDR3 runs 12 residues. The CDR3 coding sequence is TGTGCCAGCTCAGCAACAGGTCGGACCCAGTACTTC. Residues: CASSATGRTQYF.

In DNA form, the CDR3 reads TGTGCCAGCGGGACTTTGGGACGCCCCGCTTTCTTT. It yields the protein CASGTLGRPAFF. The V gene is TRBV6-5, the J gene TRBJ1-1; D is perhaps TRBD1 (5 bases). Germline V gene data show CDR1 as MNHEY and CDR2 as SVGAGI. There are 12 residues in the CDR3. V was cut by 8 bases and J by 11 bases, with 18 bases left in between.

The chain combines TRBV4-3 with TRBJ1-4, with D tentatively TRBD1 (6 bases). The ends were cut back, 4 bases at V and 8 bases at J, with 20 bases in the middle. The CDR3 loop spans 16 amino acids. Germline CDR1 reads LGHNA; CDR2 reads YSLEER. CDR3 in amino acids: CASSRRGPGGKEKLFF. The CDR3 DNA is TGCGCCAGCAGCCGGCGGGGGCCCGGGGGGAAAGAAAAACTGTTTTTT.

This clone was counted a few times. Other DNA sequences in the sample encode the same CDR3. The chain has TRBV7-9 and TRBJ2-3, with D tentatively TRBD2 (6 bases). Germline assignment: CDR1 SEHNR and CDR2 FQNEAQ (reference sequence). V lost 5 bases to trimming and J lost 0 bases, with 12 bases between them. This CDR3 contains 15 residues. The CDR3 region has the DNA TGTGCCAGCAGCCCGCCGGGAGTGAGCACAGATACGCAGTATTTT. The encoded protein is CASSPPGVSTDTQYF.

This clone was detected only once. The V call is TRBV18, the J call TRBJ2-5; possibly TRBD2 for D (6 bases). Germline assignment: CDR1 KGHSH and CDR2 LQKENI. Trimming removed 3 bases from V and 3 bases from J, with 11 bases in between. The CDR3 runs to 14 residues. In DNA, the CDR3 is TGTGCCAGCTCACCGACTAGTCTAGAAGAGACCCAGTACTTC. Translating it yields CASSPTSLEETQYF.

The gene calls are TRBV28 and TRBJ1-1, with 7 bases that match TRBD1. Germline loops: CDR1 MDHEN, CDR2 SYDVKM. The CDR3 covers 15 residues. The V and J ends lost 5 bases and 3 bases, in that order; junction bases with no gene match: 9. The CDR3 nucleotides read TGTGCCAGCAGTCCGCCGACAGGGTGGGACACTGAAGCTTTCTTT. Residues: CASSPPTGWDTEAFF.

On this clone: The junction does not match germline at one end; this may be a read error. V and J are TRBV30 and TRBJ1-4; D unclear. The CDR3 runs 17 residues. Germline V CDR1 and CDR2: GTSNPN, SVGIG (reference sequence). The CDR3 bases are TGTGCCTGGGGTGTGTCGGGTCGGAACACTTTTAATGAAAAACTGTTTTTT. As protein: CAWGVSGRNTFNEKLFF.

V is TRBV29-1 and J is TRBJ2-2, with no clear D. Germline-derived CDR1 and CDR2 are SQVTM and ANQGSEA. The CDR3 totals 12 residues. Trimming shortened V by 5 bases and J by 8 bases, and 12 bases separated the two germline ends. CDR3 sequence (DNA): TGCAGCGTTCAACTAAGAACAGGGGAGCTGTTTTTT. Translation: CSVQLRTGELFF.

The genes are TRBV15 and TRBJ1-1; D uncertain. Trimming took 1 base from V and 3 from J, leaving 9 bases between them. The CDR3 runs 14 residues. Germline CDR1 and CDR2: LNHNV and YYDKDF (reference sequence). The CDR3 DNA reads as TGTGCCACCAGCAGAGGTCCCTCAGACACTGAAGCTTTCTTT. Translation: CATSRGPSDTEAFF.

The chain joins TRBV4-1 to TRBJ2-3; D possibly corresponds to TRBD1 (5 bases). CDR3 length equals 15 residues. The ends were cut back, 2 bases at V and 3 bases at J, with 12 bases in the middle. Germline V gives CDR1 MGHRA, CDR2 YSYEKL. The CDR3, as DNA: TGCGCCAGCAGCCAACTGGGGCTGATGACAGATACGCAGTATTTT. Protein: CASSQLGLMTDTQYF.

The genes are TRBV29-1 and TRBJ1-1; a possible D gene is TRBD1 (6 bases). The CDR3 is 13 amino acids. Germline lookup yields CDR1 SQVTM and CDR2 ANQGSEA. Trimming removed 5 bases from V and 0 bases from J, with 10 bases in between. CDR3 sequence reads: CSVSGHLNTEAFF. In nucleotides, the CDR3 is TGCAGCGTTTCGGGACACCTGAACACTGAAGCTTTCTTT. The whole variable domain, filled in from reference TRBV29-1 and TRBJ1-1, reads SAVISQKPSRDICQRGTSLTIQCQVDSQVTMMFWYRQQPGQSLTLIATANQGSEATYESGFVIDKFPISRPNLTFSTLTVSNMSPEDSSIYLCSVSGHLNTEAFFGQGTRLTVV.

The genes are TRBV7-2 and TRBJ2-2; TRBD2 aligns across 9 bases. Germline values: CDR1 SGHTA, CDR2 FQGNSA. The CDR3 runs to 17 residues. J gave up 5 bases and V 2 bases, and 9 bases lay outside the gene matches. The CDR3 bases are TGTGCCAGCAGCTTACATCGCAGCGGGAGGACGACCGGGGAGCTGTTTTTT. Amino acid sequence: CASSLHRSGRTTGELFF.

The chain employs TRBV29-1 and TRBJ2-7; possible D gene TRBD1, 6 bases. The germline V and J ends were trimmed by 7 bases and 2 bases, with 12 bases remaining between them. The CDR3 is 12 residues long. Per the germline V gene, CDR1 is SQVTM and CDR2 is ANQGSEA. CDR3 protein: CSARTEAYEQYF. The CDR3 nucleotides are TGCAGCGCAAGGACAGAGGCCTACGAGCAGTACTTC.

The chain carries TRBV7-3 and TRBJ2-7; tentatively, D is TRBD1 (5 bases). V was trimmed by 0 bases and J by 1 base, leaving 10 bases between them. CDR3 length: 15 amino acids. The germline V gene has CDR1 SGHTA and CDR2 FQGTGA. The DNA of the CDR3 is TGTGCCAGCAGCTTAACCGCCGGACATTCCTACGAGCAGTACTTC. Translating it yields CASSLTAGHSYEQYF.

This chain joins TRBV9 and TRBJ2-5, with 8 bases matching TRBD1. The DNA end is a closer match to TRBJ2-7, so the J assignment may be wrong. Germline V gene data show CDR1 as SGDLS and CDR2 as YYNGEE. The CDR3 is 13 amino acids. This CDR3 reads CASSPGQGYEQYF. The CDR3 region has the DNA TGTGCCAGCAGCCCCGGACAGGGCTACGAGCAGTACTTC.

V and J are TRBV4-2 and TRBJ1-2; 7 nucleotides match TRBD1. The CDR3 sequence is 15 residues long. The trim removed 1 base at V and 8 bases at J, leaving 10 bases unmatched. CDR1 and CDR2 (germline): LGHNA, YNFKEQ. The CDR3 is CASSQGETGNIGYTF. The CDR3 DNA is TGTGCCAGCAGCCAAGGCGAGACAGGGAACATAGGCTACACCTTC.

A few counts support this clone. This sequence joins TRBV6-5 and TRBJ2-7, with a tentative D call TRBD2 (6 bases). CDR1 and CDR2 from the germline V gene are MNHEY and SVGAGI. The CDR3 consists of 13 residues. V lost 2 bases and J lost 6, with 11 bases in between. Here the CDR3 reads CASSYPGDGEQYF. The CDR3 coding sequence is TGTGCCAGCAGTTACCCGGGAGATGGCGAGCAGTACTTC.

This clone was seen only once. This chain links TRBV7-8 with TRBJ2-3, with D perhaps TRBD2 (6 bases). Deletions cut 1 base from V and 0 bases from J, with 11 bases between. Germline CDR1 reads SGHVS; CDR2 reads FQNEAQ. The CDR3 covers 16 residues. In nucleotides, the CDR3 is TGTGCCAGCAGCTTAGGACTAGGCGGGAGCACAGATACGCAGTATTTT. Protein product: CASSLGLGGSTDTQYF.

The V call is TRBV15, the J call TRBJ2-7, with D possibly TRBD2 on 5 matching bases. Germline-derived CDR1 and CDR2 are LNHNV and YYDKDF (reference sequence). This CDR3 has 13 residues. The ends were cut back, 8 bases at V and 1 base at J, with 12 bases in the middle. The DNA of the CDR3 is TGTGCCACCCGATGGAGCGGTTCCTACGAGCAGTACTTC. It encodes CATRWSGSYEQYF.

CDR3 bases: TGTGCCAGCAGCGTACGGACAGATGGAAACACCATATATTTT. It specifies CASSVRTDGNTIYF. The V gene is TRBV9, the J gene TRBJ1-3; D perhaps matches TRBD1 (6 bases). The CDR3 covers 14 residues. From germline, CDR1 is SGDLS and CDR2 YYNGEE. V lost 1 base to trimming and J lost 3 bases, with 8 bases between them.

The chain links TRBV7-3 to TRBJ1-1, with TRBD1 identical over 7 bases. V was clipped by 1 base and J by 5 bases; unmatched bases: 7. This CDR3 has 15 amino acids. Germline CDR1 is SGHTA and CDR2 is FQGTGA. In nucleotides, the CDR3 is TGTGCCAGCAGCTTAAATATAGGGGGCGCAACTGAAGCTTTCTTT. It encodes CASSLNIGGATEAFF.

CDR3 bases: TGCGCCAGCAGCTTGGCACCGGGAGAGGGCAATGAGCAGTTCTTC. This sequence encodes CASSLAPGEGNEQFF. The rearrangement links TRBV5-1 to TRBJ2-1, with D possibly matching TRBD2 (6 bases). V was cut by 0 bases and J by 6 bases, with 13 bases left in between. The CDR3 spans 15 residues. Germline CDR1 SGHRS, CDR2 YFSETQ.